This passage covers 21 T cell receptor beta chains from one sample sequenced in a study of blood T cell repertoires in COVID-19. Produced via immunoSEQ multiplex PCR; TCRdb's table is partial and in-frame only. Of about 140,000 clones listed, almost 85% were seen once; the top ten hold roughly 2.9%. Sequenced input: peripheral blood. Receptors were obtained from a man aged 45-60 years with acute or convalescent COVID-19.

The chain employs TRBV5-4 and TRBJ1-2, with D possibly being TRBD1 (6 bases). The germline V gene encodes CDR1 SGHNT and CDR2 YYREEE (reference sequence). The CDR3 runs 13 residues. Trimming took 2 bases from V and 4 from J, leaving 9 bases between them. The CDR3 is CASSFRGGYGYTF. The CDR3, as DNA: TGTGCCAGCAGCTTCAGGGGCGGCTATGGCTACACCTTC.

V is TRBV6-1 and J is TRBJ1-1; maybe TRBD1 (6 bases). The germline V gene encodes CDR1 MNHNS and CDR2 SASEGT. This CDR3 region has 16 residues. The V gene lost 3 bases and the J gene lost 6 bases, with 20 bases spanning the gap. The DNA for the CDR3 is TGTGCCAGCAGTGATTTCGGGGCACAGGGAAATCCTGAAGCTTTCTTT. Translated, it gives CASSDFGAQGNPEAFF.

This clone was detected only a few times. J is TRBJ2-7 and V is TRBV4-1, with 8 bases fitting TRBD1. The CDR3 sequence is 14 residues long. V dropped 3 bases and J dropped 3; count of bases not matched to a gene: 4. Germline V CDR1 and CDR2: MGHRA, YSYEKL. The CDR3 nucleotides read TGCGCCAGCAGCCATTATACAGGGGGCTACGAGCAGTACTTC. This translates into CASSHYTGGYEQYF.

J is TRBJ2-3 and V is TRBV2, with D possibly being TRBD1 (5 bases). Trimming pared 4 bases from V and 0 bases from J, leaving 8 bases between. The CDR3 length is 14 residues. From germline, CDR1 is SNHLY and CDR2 FYNNEI. The CDR3, as DNA: TGTGCCAGCAGTGTGACAGATAGCACAGATACGCAGTATTTT. It encodes CASSVTDSTDTQYF. Full variable domain (missing parts from reference TRBV2 and TRBJ2-3): EPEVTQTPSHQVTQMGQEVILRCVPISNHLYFYWYRQILGQKVEFLVSFYNNEISEKSEIFDDQFSVERPDGSNFTLKIRSTKLEDSAMYFCASSVTDSTDTQYFGPGTRLTVL.

CDR3 coding DNA: TGTGCCAGCAGCACGCCGGGGTTAAATTCACCCCTCCACTTT. Translation gives CASSTPGLNSPLHF. The chain joins TRBV6-5 to TRBJ1-6; D remains ambiguous. CDR3 length equals 14 residues. CDR1 MNHEY and CDR2 SVGAGI come from the germline V gene. V lost 6 bases, J lost 7 bases, and 13 bases lay in between.

This rearrangement joins TRBV3-1 (or the pseudogene TRBV3-2) to TRBJ1-6; 10 nucleotides align to TRBD1. With V trimmed by 5 bases and J by 6 bases, 1 base remained unmatched. Germline V gene sequence: CDR1 LGHDT, CDR2 YNNKEL (reference sequence). This CDR3 has 14 amino acids. For the CDR3, the DNA is TGTGCCAGCAGCAGGGACAGGGGTAATTCACCCCTCCACTTT. This translates into CASSRDRGNSPLHF.

The rearrangement joins TRBV30 to TRBJ1-1, with D possibly matching TRBD1 (6 bases). This CDR3 comprises 12 residues. The V end was cut by 4 bases, the J end by 5 bases, with 11 bases between. The germline V gene has CDR1 GTSNPN and CDR2 SVGIG (reference sequence). The chain's CDR3 is CAWKRQGTEAFF. For the CDR3, the DNA is TGTGCCTGGAAAAGGCAGGGGACTGAAGCTTTCTTT.

V usage is TRBV7-8 and J usage is TRBJ1-5; D unresolved. V shed 1 base and J shed 1 base, with 11 bases lying between them. The germline CDR1 and CDR2 sequences are SGHVS and FQNEAQ. The CDR3 totals 16 residues. The chain's CDR3 is CASSLGQALSNQPQHF. The CDR3 DNA reads TGTGCCAGCAGCTTAGGGCAGGCCTTGAGCAATCAGCCCCAGCATTTT. Full variable domain (missing parts from reference TRBV7-8 and TRBJ1-5): GAGVSQSPRYKVAKRGQDVALRCDPISGHVSLFWYQQALGQGPEFLTYFQNEAQLDKSGLPSDRFFAERPEGSVSTLKIQRTQQEDSAVYLCASSLGQALSNQPQHFGDGTRLSIL.

The rearrangement joins TRBV18 to TRBJ1-2; maybe TRBD1 (6 bases). Germline V gives CDR1 KGHSH, CDR2 LQKENI. The CDR3 is 14 amino acids. Between the trimmed V and J ends, which lost 6 bases and 3 bases, there was a span of 14 bases. The CDR3 reads CASSRPGADYGYTF. The CDR3 bases are TGTGCCAGCTCCCGCCCAGGGGCCGACTATGGCTACACCTTC. Drawing the rest from reference TRBV18 and TRBJ1-2, the complete variable domain is NAGVMQNPRHLVRRRGQEARLRCSPMKGHSHVYWYRQLPEEGLKFMVYLQKENIIDESGMPKERFSAEFPKEGPSILRIQQVVRGDSAAYFCASSRPGADYGYTFGSGTRLTVV.

The chain uses TRBV4-1 and TRBJ1-5, with D perhaps TRBD1 (5 bases). The germline gives CDR1 MGHRA, CDR2 YSYEKL. The CDR3 runs 18 residues. The ends were cut back, 1 base at V and 2 bases at J, with 18 bases in the middle. CDR3 DNA sequence: TGCGCCAGCAGCCAAGGCAGCGGAGGGGAGGAAGGCAATCAGCCCCAGCATTTT. The encoded protein is CASSQGSGGEEGNQPQHF.

The CDR3 reads CASSKKRPTGRGETQYF. DNA for the CDR3: TGTGCCAGCAGCAAAAAGAGACCCACAGGGCGGGGGGAGACCCAGTACTTC. This rearrangement joins TRBV21-1 to TRBJ2-5; the D call TRBD2 from the table was never checked on the DNA. TRBV21-1 is a pseudogene locus. This CDR3 region has 17 residues.

This clone has just a few counts. This chain uses TRBV9 with TRBJ2-3, with D tentatively TRBD2 (6 bases). The CDR3 length is 14 residues. V lost 2 bases to trimming and J lost 2 bases, with 9 bases between them. CDR1 is SGDLS and CDR2 is YYNGEE in the germline V gene. In DNA, the CDR3 is TGTGCCAGCAGCGTCTGGACTAACACAGATACGCAGTATTTT. Translation: CASSVWTNTDTQYF.

The chain has TRBV7-9 and TRBJ2-7, with 7 bases that match TRBD1. The CDR3 has 12 amino acids. With V trimmed by 6 bases and J by 3 bases, 2 bases remained unmatched. The germline V gene has CDR1 SEHNR and CDR2 FQNEAQ (reference sequence). The CDR3 sequence: CASRRDSYEQYF. In DNA, the CDR3 is TGTGCCAGCAGACGGGACAGCTACGAGCAGTACTTC.

The V gene is TRBV12-3 or TRBV12-4, the J gene TRBJ1-5, with D tentatively TRBD1 (6 bases). V lost 5 bases to trimming and J lost 6 bases, with 11 bases between them. The CDR3 extends over 13 amino acids. CDR3 loop: CASSTGTIQPQHF. The DNA for the CDR3 is TGTGCCAGCAGTACAGGGACGATTCAGCCCCAGCATTTT.

The rearrangement links TRBV7-2 to TRBJ2-1, with 8 positions matching TRBD2. J gave up 0 bases and V 1 base, and 5 bases lay outside the gene matches. The CDR3 length is 17 residues. Germline-derived CDR1 and CDR2 are SGHTA and FQGNSA. CDR3 loop: CASSLGPSGRSYNEQFF. CDR3 DNA: TGTGCCAGCAGCTTAGGCCCTAGCGGGCGCTCCTACAATGAGCAGTTCTTC.

This clone came up once. V gene TRBV19 combines with J gene TRBJ2-7; TRBD1 matches 7 bases. The CDR3 sequence is 16 residues long. Germline loops: CDR1 LNHDA, CDR2 SQIVND (reference sequence). The junction had 14 bases not matched to a gene; V was cut back by 6 bases and J by 3 bases. CDR3 loop: CASSKRGAGTDYEQYF. The CDR3 coding sequence is TGTGCCAGTAGCAAACGGGGCGCCGGGACAGACTACGAGCAGTACTTC.

This clone has just a few counts. The V call is TRBV9, the J call TRBJ2-2; TRBD2 might be the D (5 bases). The CDR3 is 15 amino acids. Germline lookup yields CDR1 SGDLS and CDR2 YYNGEE. The ends were cut back, 6 bases at V and 4 bases at J, with 16 bases in the middle. The CDR3 protein is CASNERADPTGELFF. CDR3 nucleotide sequence: TGTGCCAGCAACGAACGAGCGGACCCCACCGGGGAGCTGTTTTTT.

The chain carries TRBV2 and TRBJ1-3; D perhaps matches TRBD1 (6 bases). Germline assignment: CDR1 SNHLY and CDR2 FYNNEI. Trimming stripped 9 bases from V and 1 base from J, with 7 bases between. CDR3 size: 12 residues. This chain's CDR3 is CARGGSGNTIYF. CDR3 sequence (DNA): TGTGCCAGAGGGGGTTCTGGAAACACCATATATTTT.

The chain joins TRBV20-1 to TRBJ2-3, with TRBD2 matching 9 bases. Trimming cost V 5 bases and J 2 bases; bases outside gene matches: 8. CDR3 length: 15 amino acids. Germline V gene lookup returns CDR1 DFQATT and CDR2 SNEGSKA (reference sequence). The CDR3, as DNA: TGCAGTGCTCGTGGGACTAGCAGTTACACAGATACGCAGTATTTT. Translation: CSARGTSSYTDTQYF.

The chain joins TRBV19 to TRBJ1-6, with TRBD1 matching over 8 bases. The V gene end was trimmed by 3 bases and the J gene end by 9 bases; junction bases not matched to a gene: 4. Germline V gene sequence: CDR1 LNHDA, CDR2 SQIVND (reference sequence). This CDR3 is built from 14 residues. For the CDR3, the DNA is TGTGCCAGTAGTATGGGGACAGGAGGTTCACCCCTCCACTTT. Amino acids: CASSMGTGGSPLHF.

The rearrangement joins TRBV18 to TRBJ2-7, with a weak D call TRBD1 (5 bases). Germline CDR1 KGHSH, CDR2 LQKENI. V lost 3 bases and J 4 bases, leaving 16 bases between the germline ends. This CDR3 is 15 amino acids long. DNA for the CDR3: TGTGCCAGCTCACCCGGACACCCCCCGACATACGAGCAGTACTTC. This gives the protein CASSPGHPPTYEQYF.